The T cell receptor beta chain described here comes from a study of beta chain features in type 1 diabetes. Background on the study: No patient-donor differences in age, gender, total cells or subset yield. Study-wide points: People with Type 1 diabetes carried modestly yet significantly shorter TCRB CDR3s in all four CD4+ subsets. Compared with healthy donors, patients appeared to share more similar naive, central memory and regulatory TCRB repertoires.

Since all of the isolated RNA was reverse transcribed, expressed TCRB transcripts were what got sequenced. Only in-frame clones appear in the TCRdb table, and some are missing; sequencing was by immunoSEQ multiplex PCR. The table has under 850,000 clones, around 15% seen once; the top ten hold 0.022%. Germline V lookup: CDR1 SGDLS, CDR2 YYNGEE. The CDR3 has 16 residues. Trimming cost V 7 bases and J 5 bases; bases outside gene matches: 13. This clone was seen only a few times. Its specificity is not known. Other DNA sequences within the sample encode an identical CDR3. Sorted CD4+ subsets: naive, central memory, regulatory, stem cell-like memory (CD45RO/CCR7/CD25/CD127/CD95/CD27 panel). Purity exceeded 95% in all sorted populations.

The sequence derives from a man aged 18 to 30 with type 1 diabetes. The source material was naive CD4+ T cells from blood. This chain links TRBV9 with TRBJ2-2; 8 bases match TRBD2. The CDR3 here is CASATGGSGVTGELFF. In DNA form, the CDR3 reads TGTGCCAGCGCGACTGGGGGTAGCGGGGTTACCGGGGAGCTGTTTTTT. The full variable domain, with the rest looked up from reference TRBV9 and TRBJ2-2, is DSGVTQTPKHLITATGQRVTLRCSPRSGDLSVYWYQQSLDQGLQFLIQYYNGEERAKGNILERFSAQQFPDLHSELNLSSLELGDSALYFCASATGGSGVTGELFFGEGSRLTVL.